The sequence of this T cell receptor (beta chain) was determined in a study of blood T cell repertoires in COVID-19. On the study more broadly: The United States, Italy and Spain provided the acute and convalescent COVID-19 samples. Nucleic acid was either cDNA or gDNA, and it came from T cells, B-cell-depleted T cells, or PBMCs.

Per the authors' pipeline: By means of reference gene primer amplification, nucleated cell counts were estimated. The table came from immunoSEQ multiplex PCR; TCRdb's copy has only in-frame clones and leaves some out. V, J and clone size were drawn from that table, and D and trimming were deduced from the DNA. The data hold around 94,000 clones, with about four fifths observed a single time. V was trimmed by 4 bases and J by 7 bases, leaving 14 bases between them. CDR1 is SQVTM and CDR2 is ANQGSEA in the germline V gene. The CDR3 spans 13 residues. Input material: peripheral blood. The receptor's source is a man in his forties or fifties with active or convalescent COVID-19. V gene TRBV29-1 combines with J gene TRBJ2-1; D is perhaps TRBD2 (6 bases). The CDR3 is CSVVRGRENEQFF. CDR3 bases: TGCAGCGTTGTGAGGGGCCGGGAGAATGAGCAGTTCTTC.